This T cell receptor (beta chain) appears in the sequencing data of a study of T cells after posttransplantation cyclophosphamide. The CDR3 sequence is 16 residues long. Unmatched junction bases numbered 2, after V lost 0 bases and J lost 1 base. Germline loops: CDR1 MNHEY, CDR2 SVGAGI. Here immunoSEQ multiplex PCR was the method, and the copy in TCRdb shows in-frame clones only, minus some. Of tens of thousands of clones in the sample, approximately 71% were seen once. The receptor was derived from a woman aged 60 to 75 in good health, CMV-negative, and a related stem cell transplant donor. The sequenced sample consisted of memory CD4+ T cells sorted from PBMCs. J is TRBJ1-3 and V is TRBV6-5; 8 bases are a match to TRBD1. CDR3 residues: CASSYSRQGSGNTIYF. The CDR3 region has the DNA TGTGCCAGCAGTTACTCTCGACAGGGGTCTGGAAACACCATATATTTT.